This T cell receptor (beta chain) was documented in a study of T-cell reconstitution after alpha-beta-depleted transplantation in children. Study-wide results and limits: The origin of high day-60 TCRbeta diversity in some patients lay in surviving recipient T cells and thymic progenitors. Where alpha-beta T cells came from about two months after transplant was reportedly several hundred expanded graft clones. A year had passed since transplant, and T-cell counts and diversity by then came mostly from newly produced T cells.

V dropped 2 bases and J dropped 0 bases, with 9 bases sitting between them. The length of the CDR3 is 15 residues. CDR1 is SGHKS and CDR2 is YYEKEE in the germline V gene (reference sequence). Preparation of the TCRbeta library was carried out with unique molecular identifiers. MiXCR, applied by TCRdb to the PCR reads, yields one record per CDR3 protein. The data show about 610,000 distinct CDR3 sequences, approximately 30% seen once. Worth noting for this clonotype: Antigen unknown.

The input for sequencing was PBMCs, taken before TCRalphabeta/CD19-depleted stem cell transplant. The chain has TRBV5-5 and TRBJ1-5; D remains ambiguous. The clonotype originates from a boy under two years old with Wiskott-Aldrich syndrome, due to receive a stem cell transplant. The CDR3 nucleotides are TGTGCCAGCAGCTTCGGGCTTTATAGCAATCAGCCCCAGCATTTT. This codes for CASSFGLYSNQPQHF.